The clone carrying this T cell receptor beta chain was seen more than once but under ten times. Unmatched junction bases numbered 15, after V lost 8 bases and J lost 4 bases. Germline V gene lookup returns CDR1 GTSNPN and CDR2 SVGIG (reference sequence). CDR3 size: 15 residues. Generated by immunoSEQ multiplex PCR, the TCRdb table keeps only in-frame clones and is missing some. The sample holds approximately 170,000 clones; around 85% are singletons and the top ten take more than 15%. This sample was included in a study of cytomegalovirus exposure and HLA in healthy donors. Sequenced: PBMCs. The receptor's source is a man aged 18 to 29 in good health and CMV-seropositive. The gene calls are TRBV30 and TRBJ1-2; 8 positions match TRBD1. The CDR3 here is CAGGTGRVRSYGYTF. CDR3 in DNA: TGTGCCGGGGGGACAGGTCGCGTCAGATCCTATGGCTACACCTTC.